This entry features one T cell receptor (beta chain) sequence. The CDR3 spans 16 residues. Unmatched junction bases numbered 5, after V lost 1 base and J lost 4 bases. Germline assignment: CDR1 SGHTA and CDR2 FQGNSA. This sample stems from a study of blood T cell repertoires in COVID-19. Assay: immunoSEQ multiplex PCR; the TCRdb copy retains only in-frame clones and omits some. The data contain fewer than 500,000 clones, around 90% of them singletons. The sample consisted of peripheral blood. The clonotype originates from a man aged 18-30 years with COVID-19, enrolled during active disease. The chain links TRBV7-2 to TRBJ2-1; TRBD2 aligns across 9 bases. CDR3 residues: CASSLVVAGAYNEQFF. The CDR3 nucleotides read TGTGCCAGCAGCTTAGTGGTAGCGGGGGCTTACAATGAGCAGTTCTTC.